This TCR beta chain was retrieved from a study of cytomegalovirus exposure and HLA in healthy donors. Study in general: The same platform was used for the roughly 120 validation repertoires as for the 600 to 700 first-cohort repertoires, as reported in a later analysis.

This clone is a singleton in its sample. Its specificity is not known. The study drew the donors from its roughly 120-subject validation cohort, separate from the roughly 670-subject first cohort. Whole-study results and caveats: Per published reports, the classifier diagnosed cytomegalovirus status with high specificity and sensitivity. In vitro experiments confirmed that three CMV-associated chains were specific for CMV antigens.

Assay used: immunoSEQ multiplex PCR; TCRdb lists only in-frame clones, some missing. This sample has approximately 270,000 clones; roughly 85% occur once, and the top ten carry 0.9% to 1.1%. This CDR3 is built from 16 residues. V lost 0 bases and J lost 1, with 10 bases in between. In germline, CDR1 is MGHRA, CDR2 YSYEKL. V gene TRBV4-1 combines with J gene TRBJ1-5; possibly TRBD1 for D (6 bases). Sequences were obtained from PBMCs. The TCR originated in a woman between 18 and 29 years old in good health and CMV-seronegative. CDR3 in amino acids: CASSQDRGASNQPQHF. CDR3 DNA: TGCGCCAGCAGCCAAGATCGGGGGGCAAGCAATCAGCCCCAGCATTTT.